This TCR beta chain was captured by sequencing in a study of T cell repertoires in cytomegalovirus infection. Looking at the study overall: In public TCR beta signatures, there were indications of both CMV infection and matching HLA type. Findings and limits, study-wide: Ex vivo, HLA-C-restricted CMV-specific TCR beta clonotypes prevailed over the rest of the response. The cumulative frequency of public TCR beta families distinguished individuals who carried CMV together with the relevant HLA.

One entry per CDR3 protein, called by TCRdb with MiXCR from the reads. The sample records 150,000 to 200,000 distinct CDR3 sequences, under 15% being singletons. For this clonotype: Antigen unknown.

This CDR3 spans 15 amino acids. V gave up 3 bases and J gave up 0 bases, with 11 bases separating them. The germline V gene encodes CDR1 SEHNR and CDR2 FQNEAQ (reference sequence). Sample: PBMCs. The chain couples TRBV7-9 to TRBJ1-1; no clear D gene. The receptor was isolated from a human donor in good health (CMV status not recorded). Some clones in this sample may be carry-over from other donors' samples. CDR3 region: CASSFGRALNTEAFF. CDR3 in DNA: TGTGCCAGCAGCTTCGGACGAGCTCTGAACACTGAAGCTTTCTTT.